Each of the 15 T cell receptor beta chains below was sequenced from the same sample in a study of blood T cell repertoires in COVID-19. TCRdb's table, derived via immunoSEQ multiplex PCR, lists solely in-frame clones and lacks some. The sample holds fewer than 250,000 clones, 65% to 90% seen once. Specimen: PBMCs or T cells enriched from blood (not recorded which). Every receptor here comes from a woman between 45 and 65 years old with acute COVID-19.

The chain is built from TRBV21-1 and TRBJ1-2; the listed D gene, TRBD1, was not tested against the DNA. TRBV21-1 is reported as a pseudogene. This CDR3 region has 15 residues. The CDR3 bases are TGTGCCAGCAGCAAAGGCACAGGGGAAAGGGATGGCTACACCTTC. It codes for CASSKGTGERDGYTF.

The chain combines TRBV9 with TRBJ2-7, with TRBD2 matching over 7 bases. The germline CDR1 and CDR2 sequences are SGDLS and YYNGEE. V lost 5 bases to trimming and J lost 2 bases; unmatched junction nucleotides: 10. This CDR3 comprises 15 residues. CDR3 in amino acids: CASSEAGTKAYEQYF. The CDR3, as DNA: TGTGCCAGCAGTGAAGCCGGGACTAAAGCCTACGAGCAGTACTTC.

The chain links TRBV6-2 or TRBV6-3 to TRBJ1-1, with a tentative D call TRBD1 (5 bases). Trimming left V 0 bases short and J 6 bases short, with 17 bases between. The germline gives CDR1 MNHEY, CDR2 SVGEGT. The CDR3 is 16 residues long. The CDR3 region has the DNA TGTGCCAGCAGTTACTCGAGAACCGGGGGAGTTCCTGAAGCTTTCTTT. This encodes CASSYSRTGGVPEAFF.

To note about this clone: Distinct nucleotide sequences in the sample also encode this CDR3. This chain joins TRBV7-2 and TRBJ2-3, with D perhaps matching TRBD2 (6 bases). The CDR3 runs 14 residues. Germline V gene data show CDR1 as SGHTA and CDR2 as FQGNSA. V lost 3 bases, J lost 5 bases, and 12 bases lay in between. As DNA, the CDR3 is TGTGCCAGCAGCTTGGGGGGTTCTGGAGATACGCAGTATTTT. The encoded protein is CASSLGGSGDTQYF.

CDR3 sequence reads: CASSFSGEQYF. The CDR3 bases are TGTGCCAGCAGCTTCTCAGGGGAGCAGTACTTC. The chain joins TRBV7-9 to TRBJ2-7; a weak D match, TRBD1 (5 bases). Looked up from germline, CDR1 is SEHNR and CDR2 is FQNEAQ (reference sequence). V was cut by 3 bases and J by 7 bases, with 7 bases left in between. The CDR3 loop spans 11 amino acids.

The rearrangement joins TRBV28 to TRBJ1-2; 8 positions agree with TRBD1. The CDR3 is made up of 13 amino acids. V gave up 8 bases and J gave up 8 bases; unmatched junction bases: 10. Germline-derived CDR1 and CDR2 are MDHEN and SYDVKM. The DNA of the CDR3 is TGTGCCAGCCGCGGACAGGGCGGGCGCGGCTACACCTTC. Protein sequence: CASRGQGGRGYTF.

This sequence joins TRBV24-1 and TRBJ1-4; 7 nucleotides line up with TRBD1. V lost 0 bases to trimming and J lost 6 bases; unmatched junction nucleotides: 6. Germline loops: CDR1 KGHDR, CDR2 SFDVKD. CDR3 size: 16 residues. DNA of the CDR3: TGTGCCACCAGTGATTTGCCGACAGGGAAGGATGAAAAACTGTTTTTT. It yields the protein CATSDLPTGKDEKLFF.

This clone was seen a few times. The rearrangement joins TRBV4-1 to TRBJ2-7; 7 nucleotides align to TRBD1. Germline V gene data show CDR1 as MGHRA and CDR2 as YSYEKL. The CDR3 spans 17 residues. Trimming cost V 5 bases and J 4 bases; bases outside gene matches: 17. CDR3 in amino acids: CASSAGSLGPGGYEQYF. The CDR3 DNA is TGCGCCAGCAGCGCAGGATCTTTGGGCCCAGGGGGATACGAGCAGTACTTC.

The chain uses TRBV30 and TRBJ1-6, with D perhaps TRBD1 (6 bases). Germline V gives CDR1 GTSNPN, CDR2 SVGIG (reference sequence). The CDR3 loop spans 14 amino acids. Trimming removed 5 bases from V and 8 bases from J, with 16 bases in between. DNA for the CDR3: TGTGCCTGGGCGCGGGGGGGCCAGGATTCACCCCTCCACTTT. Its translation is CAWARGGQDSPLHF. The complete variable domain, with remaining parts taken from reference TRBV30 and TRBJ1-6, reads SQTIHQWPATLVQPVGSPLSLECTVEGTSNPNLYWYRQAAGRGLQLLFYSVGIGQISSEVPQNLSASRPQDRQFILSSKKLLLSDSGFYLCAWARGGQDSPLHFGNGTRLTVT.

The V gene is TRBV18, the J gene TRBJ1-3; TRBD1 matches 7 bases. Germline CDR1 is KGHSH and CDR2 is LQKENI. CDR3 length: 17 amino acids. The junction had 17 bases not matched to a gene; V was cut back by 1 base and J by 11 bases. In nucleotides, the CDR3 is TGTGCCAGCTCACCACAAACGGGACAGACTTCGTCGGGGGCCATATATTTT. Protein sequence: CASSPQTGQTSSGAIYF.

CDR3 amino acids: CASSQDWGGTSSYEQYF. CDR3 bases: TGCGCCAGCAGCCAAGATTGGGGGGGGACCAGCTCCTACGAGCAGTACTTC. The genes are TRBV4-3 and TRBJ2-7, with TRBD2 matching over 7 bases. CDR1 and CDR2 from the germline V gene are LGHNA and YSLEER. This CDR3 contains 17 residues. J gave up 0 bases and V 0 bases, and 8 bases lay outside the gene matches.

CDR3 coding DNA: TGTGCCAGCACCGAACGGACAGGGCGCATGAACACTGAAGCTTTCTTT. Translated: CASTERTGRMNTEAFF. This chain links TRBV21-1 with TRBJ1-1; TRBD1 is the table's D call, not checked against the DNA. TRBV21-1 is an annotated pseudogene. The CDR3 contains 16 residues.

This clone has a single count. The chain uses TRBV19 and TRBJ2-1; D perhaps matches TRBD2 (7 bases). Trimming removed 7 bases from V and 8 bases from J, with 15 bases in between. This CDR3 has 13 amino acids. CDR1 and CDR2 from the germline V gene are LNHDA and SQIVND (reference sequence). The CDR3 reads CASTPGGGDEQFF. CDR3 bases: TGTGCCAGTACCCCTGGCGGGGGCGATGAGCAGTTCTTC. The full variable domain, completed using reference TRBV19 and TRBJ2-1, is DGGITQSPKYLFRKEGQNVTLSCEQNLNHDAMYWYRQDPGQGLRLIYYSQIVNDFQKGDIAEGYSVSREKKESFPLTVTSAQKNPTAFYLCASTPGGGDEQFFGPGTRLTVL.

The chain links TRBV30 to TRBJ2-1, with 10 bases identical to TRBD2. The CDR3 covers 13 residues. Germline-derived CDR1 and CDR2 are GTSNPN and SVGIG (reference sequence). Trimming removed 3 bases from V and 7 bases from J; junction bases left unmatched: 3. CDR3 amino acids: CAWRLAGINEQFF. The CDR3 region has the DNA TGTGCCTGGAGACTAGCGGGGATTAATGAGCAGTTCTTC.

The gene calls are TRBV6-5 and TRBJ2-6, with no clear D. Germline CDR1 reads MNHEY; CDR2 reads SVGAGI. The germline V and J ends were trimmed by 8 bases and 0 bases, with 8 bases remaining between them. The CDR3 is 14 amino acids. DNA of the CDR3: TGTGCCAGCGCGCCCCCCTCTGGGGCCAACGTCCTGACTTTC. Translating gives CASAPPSGANVLTF.